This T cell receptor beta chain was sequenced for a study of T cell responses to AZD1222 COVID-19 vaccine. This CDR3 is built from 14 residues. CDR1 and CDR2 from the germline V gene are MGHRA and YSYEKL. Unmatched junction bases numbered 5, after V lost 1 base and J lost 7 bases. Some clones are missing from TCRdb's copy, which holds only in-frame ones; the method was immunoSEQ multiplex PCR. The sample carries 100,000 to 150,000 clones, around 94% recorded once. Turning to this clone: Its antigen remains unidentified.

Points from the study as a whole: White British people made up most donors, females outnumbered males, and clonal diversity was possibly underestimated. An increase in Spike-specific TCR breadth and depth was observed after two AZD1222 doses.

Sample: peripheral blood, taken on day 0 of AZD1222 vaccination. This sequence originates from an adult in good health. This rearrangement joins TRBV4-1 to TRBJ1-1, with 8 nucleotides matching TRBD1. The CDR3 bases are TGCGCCAGCAGCCAAGTCGACAGGGGAGGTGAAGCTTTCTTT. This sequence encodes CASSQVDRGGEAFF.